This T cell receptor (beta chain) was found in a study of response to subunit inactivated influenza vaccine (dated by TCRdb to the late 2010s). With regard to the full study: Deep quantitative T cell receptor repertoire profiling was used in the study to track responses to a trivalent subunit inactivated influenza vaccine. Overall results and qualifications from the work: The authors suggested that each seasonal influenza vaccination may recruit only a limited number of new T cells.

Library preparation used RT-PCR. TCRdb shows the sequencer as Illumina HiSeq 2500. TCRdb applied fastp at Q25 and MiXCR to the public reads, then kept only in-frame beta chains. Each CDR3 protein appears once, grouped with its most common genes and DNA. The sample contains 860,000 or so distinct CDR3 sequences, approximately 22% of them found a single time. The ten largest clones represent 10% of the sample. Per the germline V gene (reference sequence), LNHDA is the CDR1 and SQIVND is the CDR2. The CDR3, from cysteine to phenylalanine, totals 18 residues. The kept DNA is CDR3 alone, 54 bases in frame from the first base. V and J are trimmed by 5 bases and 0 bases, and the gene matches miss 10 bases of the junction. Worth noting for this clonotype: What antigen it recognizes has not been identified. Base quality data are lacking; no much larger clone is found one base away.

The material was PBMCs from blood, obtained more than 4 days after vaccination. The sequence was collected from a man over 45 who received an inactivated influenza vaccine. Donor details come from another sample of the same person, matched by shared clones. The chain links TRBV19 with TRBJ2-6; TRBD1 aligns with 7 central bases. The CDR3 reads CASSGYRGPFSGANVLTF. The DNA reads TGTGCCAGTAGTGGCTACAGGGGTCCTTTCTCTGGGGCCAACGTCCTGACTTTC. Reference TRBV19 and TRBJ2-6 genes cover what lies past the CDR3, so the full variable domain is DGGITQSPKYLFRKEGQNVTLSCEQNLNHDAMYWYRQDPGQGLRLIYYSQIVNDFQKGDIAEGYSVSREKKESFPLTVTSAQKNPTAFYLCASSGYRGPFSGANVLTFGAGSRLTVL.